A single TCR beta chain is shown here with its context. The antigen is unknown. Isolated RNA was reverse transcribed in full, so expressed TCRB transcripts were sequenced. TCRdb keeps only in-frame clones here, not all; method: immunoSEQ multiplex PCR. Found here are 350,000 to 400,000 clones, around 12% of them singletons; the top ten hold about 0.01%. This sample is part of a study of beta chain features in type 1 diabetes. Study-level results: Across all four CD4+ subsets, people with type 1 diabetes showed modestly shorter TCRB CDR3s.

V was cut by 1 base and J by 12 bases, with 7 bases left in between. CDR1 is PRHDT and CDR2 is FYEKMQ in the germline V gene (reference sequence). The CDR3 covers 11 residues. The receptor comes from a woman between 18 and 29 years old with type 1 diabetes. The sequencing sample was made of naive CD4+ T cells from blood. The chain employs TRBV13 and TRBJ2-1; D remains unclear. The CDR3 DNA reads as TGTGCCAGCAGCTTAGCAGAGGTGCAGTTCTTC. Translation gives CASSLAEVQFF.